Each of the 13 T cell receptor beta chains below was sequenced from the same sample in a study of T cell responses to AZD1222 COVID-19 vaccine. Sequencing was performed with immunoSEQ multiplex PCR; in TCRdb, only in-frame clones are kept and a portion is missing. This sample has around 70,000 clones, with around 86% found just once. Sequencing used peripheral blood, obtained on day 0 of AZD1222 vaccination. These TCRs come from an adult in good health.

In this sample, this clone turned up once. The J gene is TRBJ1-1, the V gene TRBV28; D gene unclear. In germline, CDR1 is MDHEN, CDR2 SYDVKM. The V end was cut by 7 bases, the J end by 1 base, with 13 bases between. The CDR3 covers 14 residues. CDR3 coding DNA: TGTGCCAGCACCGCGACCCGAACGAACACTGAAGCTTTCTTT. Translation: CASTATRTNTEAFF.

The genes are TRBV7-8 and TRBJ2-5; TRBD2 agrees at 8 bases. CDR1 is SGHVS and CDR2 is FQNEAQ in the germline V gene. The ends lost 1 base at V and 4 bases at J; junction bases unmatched: 2. There are 14 residues in the CDR3. DNA for the CDR3: TGTGCCAGCAGCTTAGACGGGGGGGTAGAGACCCAGTACTTC. It encodes CASSLDGGVETQYF.

The V and J genes are TRBV6-4 and TRBJ1-1; D remains ambiguous. CDR1 and CDR2 (germline): MRHNA, SNTAGT. Between the trimmed V and J ends, which lost 0 bases and 0 bases, there was a span of 11 bases. This CDR3 region has 16 residues. In DNA form, the CDR3 reads TGTGCCAGCAGTGACTCACGTATTCCCATGAACACTGAAGCTTTCTTT. Residues: CASSDSRIPMNTEAFF.

This rearrangement joins TRBV7-2 to TRBJ1-1; D ambiguous. Germline V lookup: CDR1 SGHTA, CDR2 FQGNSA. CDR3 size: 15 residues. The V and J ends lost 1 base and 1 base respectively, with 10 bases between them. The DNA of the CDR3 is TGTGCCAGCAGCTTAGAGGGCACACCGAACACTGAAGCTTTCTTT. This codes for CASSLEGTPNTEAFF. The whole variable domain, filled in from reference TRBV7-2 and TRBJ1-1, reads GAGVSQSPSNKVTEKGKDVELRCDPISGHTALYWYRQSLGQGLEFLIYFQGNSAPDKSGLPSDRFSAERTGGSVSTLTIQRTQQEDSAVYLCASSLEGTPNTEAFFGQGTRLTVV.

This clone was observed once. V usage is TRBV24-1 and J usage is TRBJ2-2; either TRBD1 or TRBD2 may fit D (6 bases each). The CDR3 runs to 14 residues. Trimming stripped 7 bases from V and 4 bases from J, with 12 bases between. Germline loops: CDR1 KGHDR, CDR2 SFDVKD. Here the CDR3 DNA reads TGTGCCACCAGAAGTGAGGGGGGCACCGGGGAGCTGTTTTTT. Amino acid sequence: CATRSEGGTGELFF.

The J gene is TRBJ2-2, the V gene TRBV7-9; no clear D. This CDR3 comprises 14 residues. The germline CDR1 and CDR2 sequences are SEHNR and FQNEAQ (reference sequence). Trimming left V 2 bases short and J 1 base short, with 5 bases between. CDR3 sequence reads: CASSLRRNTGELFF. The CDR3 coding sequence is TGTGCCAGCAGCTTACGAAGGAACACCGGGGAGCTGTTTTTT. The full variable domain, with the rest looked up from reference TRBV7-9 and TRBJ2-2, is DTGVSQNPRHKITKRGQNVTFRCDPISEHNRLYWYRQTLGQGPEFLTYFQNEAQLEKSRLLSDRFSAERPKGSFSTLEIQRTEQGDSAMYLCASSLRRNTGELFFGEGSRLTVL.

The rearrangement links TRBV3-1 (or the pseudogene TRBV3-2) to TRBJ2-3; 7 nucleotides line up with TRBD1. The CDR3 totals 15 residues. J was trimmed by 0 bases and V by 4 bases; bases with no gene match: 4. From germline, CDR1 is LGHDT and CDR2 YNNKEL (reference sequence). The CDR3 is CASSLQGLSTDTQYF. The CDR3 nucleotides read TGTGCCAGCAGCCTACAGGGGCTGAGCACAGATACGCAGTATTTT.

The chain employs TRBV29-1 and TRBJ1-2; unclear D gene. The CDR3 consists of 10 residues. Trimming took 2 bases from V and 10 from J, leaving 8 bases between them. Germline CDR1 and CDR2: SQVTM and ANQGSEA. CDR3 nucleotides: TGCAGCGTTGAATCCAATCACTACACCTTC. This encodes CSVESNHYTF. Variable domain in full (rest from reference TRBV29-1 and TRBJ1-2): SAVISQKPSRDICQRGTSLTIQCQVDSQVTMMFWYRQQPGQSLTLIATANQGSEATYESGFVIDKFPISRPNLTFSTLTVSNMSPEDSSIYLCSVESNHYTFGSGTRLTVV.

The chain combines TRBV25-1 with TRBJ1-6, with a tentative D call TRBD1 (6 bases). This CDR3 has 17 residues. Germline V lookup: CDR1 MGHDK, CDR2 SYGVNS. Trimming removed 4 bases at V and 7 bases at J, with 20 bases between. CDR3 DNA: TGTGCCAGCAGTGTCGGCGGGGCAGGGGCTCGGAATTCACCCCTCCACTTT. Residues: CASSVGGAGARNSPLHF.

This sequence joins TRBV10-3 and TRBJ1-3; tentative D call: TRBD1 (5 bases). Between the trimmed V and J ends, which lost 10 bases and 7 bases, there was a span of 23 bases. Looked up from germline, CDR1 is ENHRY and CDR2 is SYGVKD. The CDR3 is made up of 15 amino acids. CDR3 coding DNA: TGTGCCACCTGCTCAGGGCAGCCTGGAGGGAACACCATATATTTT. Translation gives CATCSGQPGGNTIYF.

This chain links TRBV15 with TRBJ2-7; 8 nucleotides match TRBD1. V dropped 1 base and J dropped 2; count of bases not matched to a gene: 4. The CDR3 is made up of 15 amino acids. Looked up from germline, CDR1 is LNHNV and CDR2 is YYDKDF (reference sequence). CDR3 amino acids: CATSRAKTGAYEQYF. The DNA of the CDR3 is TGTGCCACCAGCAGAGCCAAGACAGGGGCCTACGAGCAGTACTTC.

The sample holds one count of this clone. The chain couples TRBV9 to TRBJ1-3; D call uncertain. V gave up 0 bases and J gave up 3 bases, with 7 bases separating them. Germline loops: CDR1 SGDLS, CDR2 YYNGEE. CDR3 length: 14 residues. The CDR3 sequence: CASSVDGYGNTIYF. The CDR3 DNA reads TGTGCCAGCAGCGTAGACGGATATGGAAACACCATATATTTT.

The rearrangement links TRBV14 to TRBJ2-5; D may correspond to TRBD1 or TRBD2 (6 bases each). The germline CDR1 and CDR2 sequences are SGHDN and FVKESK. Trimming shortened V by 2 bases and J by 5 bases, and 18 bases separated the two germline ends. The CDR3 totals 16 residues. CDR3 DNA: TGTGCCAGCAGCCAACGATCCAGGGGACTTAGGGAGACCCAGTACTTC. It encodes CASSQRSRGLRETQYF.